These T cell receptor beta chains were read from a single sample in a study of cytotoxic CD8 clonotypes in ibrutinib-treated CLL. This table comes from immunoSEQ multiplex PCR, and its TCRdb copy is limited to in-frame clones, with some not included. The data contain about 50,000 clones, about 50% of them seen just once; the ten biggest clones take up approximately 30%. Sequencing used PBMCs, obtained after 24 months of ibrutinib treatment. The receptors originated from a human donor with chronic lymphocytic leukemia. The conserved cysteine and the conserved F or W are not part of the CDR3 here. A D gene is named only where the DNA matches it firmly.

V	J	D	CDR3
TRBV5-1	TRBJ1-2	NA	ASSLEVRHDGYT
TRBV5-1	TRBJ2-7	NA	ASRPDNYEQY
TRBV6-1	TRBJ2-3	NA	ASSEGVQISLTDTQY
TRBV29-1	TRBJ1-1	NA	SVAQIEAF
TRBV19	TRBJ2-3	TRBD2	ASSTVAGGTDTQY
TRBV27	TRBJ1-6	TRBD1	ASSLQGASYNSPLH
TRBV5-4	TRBJ2-5	TRBD1	ASSLWDRAQETQY
TRBV19	TRBJ2-1	NA	ASSIGQAGYNEQF
TRBV27	TRBJ2-1	NA	ASSSGHNNEQF
TRBV25-1	TRBJ1-5	NA	ASSEYGGNQPQH
TRBV19	TRBJ1-3	NA	ASSKPTGSGNTIY
TRBV29-1	TRBJ2-3	NA	SVAQDTQY
TRBV2	TRBJ2-7	NA	ASSDDINYEQY
TRBV5-4	TRBJ1-4	NA	ASSLEGRGEKLF
TRBV7-8	TRBJ1-4	NA	ASSLAQNEKLF
TRBV5-1	TRBJ2-7	TRBD2	ASSLGRGEGKQY
TRBV6-1	TRBJ1-1	NA	ASTWLPEAF
TRBV2	TRBJ2-1	NA	ASSERPLSYNEQF
TRBV5-1	TRBJ2-5	NA	ASSPWDKLKETQY
TRBV6-5	TRBJ1-4	TRBD1	ASRPTGGSEKLF
TRBV5-4	TRBJ2-3	TRBD1	ASSETGQGLITQY
TRBV9	TRBJ1-1	NA	ASSVAPGPNTEAF
TRBV5-1	TRBJ1-1	NA	ASSLEVNTEAF
TRBV2	TRBJ1-2	TRBD1	ASSFRTGPSGYT
TRBV9	TRBJ2-3	NA	ASSVGDGDTQY
TRBV19	TRBJ2-6	NA	ASSMGPSGSGANVLT
TRBV11-3	TRBJ2-7	NA	ASSTGGGYEQY
TRBV5-8	TRBJ1-3	NA	ASSFRVSGNTIY
TRBV5-1	TRBJ2-7	NA	ASSSLSSYEQY
TRBV19	TRBJ1-4	NA	ASSREATGVGKLF
TRBV5-1	TRBJ1-2	NA	ASSLSGNYGYT
TRBV2	TRBJ1-2	NA	ASLRRVSYGYT
TRBV9	TRBJ2-3	NA	ASSVEQGRTDTQY
TRBV7-9	TRBJ2-3	NA	ASSSWADTQY
TRBV19	TRBJ1-4	NA	ASSRRRDVEEKLF
TRBV11-1	TRBJ2-3	TRBD1	ASSLGDRDHNKHTQY
TRBV7-9	TRBJ2-7	NA	ASSSGTRLYEQY
TRBV15	TRBJ2-2	NA	ATSADSYTGELF
TRBV10-2	TRBJ2-1	NA	ASSESGEDEQF
TRBV6-6	TRBJ2-7	NA	ASSYSTYEQY
TRBV5-1	TRBJ2-3	TRBD2	ASSLGLRGAGTDTQY
TRBV20-1	TRBJ1-2	NA	SAREIGPPP
TRBV6-6	TRBJ1-6	NA	ASRDVNYNSPLH
TRBV11-2	TRBJ2-2	NA	ASTLGAGIGELF
TRBV6-5	TRBJ1-3	TRBD1	ASSYDRAGNTIY
TRBV5-1	TRBJ2-7	NA	ASSLMESEQY
TRBV18	TRBJ2-1	NA	ASSLGVDNEQF
TRBV6-5	TRBJ2-1	NA	ASSILGVKYEQF